This TCR beta chain was profiled in a study of T cells in Graves' hyperthyroidism and ophthalmopathy. CDR1 LGHNA and CDR2 YSLEER come from the germline V gene. The CDR3 has 18 amino acids. Trimming removed 3 bases from V and 3 bases from J; junction bases left unmatched: 14. Amplification of TCR beta CDR3 regions used RNA as the template. HTBI primers were employed in a first-round RT-PCR of the TCR CDR3. One entry per CDR3 protein results from TCRdb running MiXCR on the multiplex PCR reads. This sample has roughly 500,000 distinct CDR3 sequences, with 35% to 50% found just once. The TCR was taken from an adult woman with Graves' disease, either hyperthyroidism or ophthalmopathy (not recorded which). The sequencing input was peripheral blood or thyroid tissue (not recorded which). V usage is TRBV4-3 and J usage is TRBJ1-3; 7 nucleotides match TRBD1. The CDR3 nucleotides are TGCGCCAGCAGCCAGCCAGCCTTCGACAGGGTTTATGGAAACACCATATATTTT. Protein sequence: CASSQPAFDRVYGNTIYF.